Shown below are 9 T cell receptor beta chains from a single sample sequenced in a study of beta chain features in type 1 diabetes. The whole isolated RNA underwent reverse transcription, so sequencing captured expressed TCRB transcripts. Only in-frame clones appear in the TCRdb table, and some are missing; sequencing was by immunoSEQ multiplex PCR. The sample includes hundreds of thousands of clones, around 13% of them seen just once. Material: naive CD4+ T cells from blood. These receptors were taken from a man between 18 and 35 years old in good health.

The chain links TRBV30 to TRBJ1-4; D gene unclear. V was shortened by 0 bases and J by 7 bases, with 12 bases between the two germline ends. Germline V gene lookup returns CDR1 GTSNPN and CDR2 SVGIG (reference sequence). CDR3 size: 14 residues. The CDR3 loop is CAWSVWSRGEKLFF. The CDR3 nucleotides are TGTGCCTGGAGTGTATGGTCCCGGGGTGAAAAACTGTTTTTT.

This clone was observed a few times. The chain uses TRBV7-8 and TRBJ2-6; perhaps TRBD2 as D (5 bases). CDR3 length: 16 residues. Trimming removed 7 bases at V and 1 base at J, with 14 bases between. Germline CDR1 SGHVS, CDR2 FQNEAQ. The CDR3 bases are TGTGCCAGCACTCACCGCCCGGGGTCTGGGGCCAACGTCCTGACTTTC. Translating gives CASTHRPGSGANVLTF. Full variable domain (rest looked up from reference TRBV7-8 and TRBJ2-6): GAGVSQSPRYKVAKRGQDVALRCDPISGHVSLFWYQQALGQGPEFLTYFQNEAQLDKSGLPSDRFFAERPEGSVSTLKIQRTQQEDSAVYLCASTHRPGSGANVLTFGAGSRLTVL.

The rearrangement links TRBV9 to TRBJ2-6, with TRBD1 identical over 9 bases. V was pared by 4 bases and J by 7 bases, with 9 bases of the junction left unmatched. The CDR3 sequence is 16 residues long. From germline, CDR1 is SGDLS and CDR2 YYNGEE. CDR3 DNA sequence: TGTGCCAGCAGCAAGGGACAGGGTTTGATCGCCAACGTCCTGACTTTC. Translation: CASSKGQGLIANVLTF.

This clone turned up a few times. The chain recombines TRBV5-4 with TRBJ2-5, with D perhaps TRBD1 (5 bases). Per the germline V gene, CDR1 is SGHNT and CDR2 is YYREEE (reference sequence). There are 13 residues in the CDR3. The V end lost 1 base, the J end lost 5 bases, and 9 bases lay between the germline ends. CDR3 DNA: TGTGCCAGCAGCTTGAGGGGTTCGGAGACCCAGTACTTC. It translates to CASSLRGSETQYF. The full variable domain, in which reference TRBV5-4 and TRBJ2-5 provide the parts outside the CDR3, is ETGVTQSPTHLIKTRGQQVTLRCSSQSGHNTVSWYQQALGQGPQFIFQYYREEENGRGNFPPRFSGLQFPNYSSELNVNALELDDSALYLCASSLRGSETQYFGPGTRLLVL.

V is TRBV7-2 and J is TRBJ2-7; the D gene is possibly TRBD2 (6 bases). Germline V CDR1 and CDR2: SGHTA, FQGNSA. V lost 3 bases and J 6 bases, leaving 15 bases between the germline ends. This CDR3 contains 14 residues. CDR3 sequence: CASSFVEGFGEQYF. CDR3 nucleotide sequence: TGTGCCAGCAGCTTCGTGGAGGGGTTCGGCGAGCAGTACTTC.

The chain couples TRBV2 to TRBJ1-2; D uncertain. Deletions cut 7 bases from V and 2 bases from J, with 14 bases between. The CDR3 length is 14 residues. CDR1 SNHLY and CDR2 FYNNEI come from the germline V gene. For the CDR3, the DNA is TGTGCCAGCAATGAGAGGGTCGACAACTATGGCTACACCTTC. The encoded protein is CASNERVDNYGYTF. Looking up the rest from reference TRBV2 and TRBJ1-2 gives the full variable domain: EPEVTQTPSHQVTQMGQEVILRCVPISNHLYFYWYRQILGQKVEFLVSFYNNEISEKSEIFDDQFSVERPDGSNFTLKIRSTKLEDSAMYFCASNERVDNYGYTFGSGTRLTVV.

CDR3 coding DNA: TGTGCCAGCAGTCTACATCCGAGGGGGCGCGGGGAGACCCAGTACTTC. This gives the protein CASSLHPRGRGETQYF. J is TRBJ2-5 and V is TRBV28, with TRBD1 matching 7 bases. CDR3 length: 16 residues. Germline V gives CDR1 MDHEN, CDR2 SYDVKM. J was trimmed by 5 bases and V by 5 bases; bases with no gene match: 14. The variable domain in full, with the rest retrieved from reference TRBV28 and TRBJ2-5, is DVKVTQSSRYLVKRTGEKVFLECVQDMDHENMFWYRQDPGLGLRLIYFSYDVKMKEKGDIPEGYSVSREKKERFSLILESASTNQTSMYLCASSLHPRGRGETQYFGPGTRLLVL.

There are a few counts of this clone. The chain couples TRBV19 to TRBJ2-1; the match to TRBD1 covers 7 bases. This CDR3 region has 15 residues. The germline V gene encodes CDR1 LNHDA and CDR2 SQIVND (reference sequence). The V segment lost 8 bases and the J segment 0 bases; nucleotides outside the gene matches: 7. This CDR3 reads CASDPGQSSYNEQFF. In DNA, the CDR3 is TGTGCCAGTGACCCGGGACAGAGCTCCTACAATGAGCAGTTCTTC.

Only a few counts were recorded for this clone. V is TRBV9 and J is TRBJ2-7; tentatively, D is TRBD1 (5 bases). CDR1 is SGDLS, CDR2 YYNGEE, per germline. The ends were cut back, 2 bases at V and 7 bases at J, with 16 bases in the middle. CDR3 length: 14 amino acids. For the CDR3, the DNA is TGTGCCAGCAGCGTGGTAGGGGCCTCGGAGGAGCAGTACTTC. This encodes CASSVVGASEEQYF.